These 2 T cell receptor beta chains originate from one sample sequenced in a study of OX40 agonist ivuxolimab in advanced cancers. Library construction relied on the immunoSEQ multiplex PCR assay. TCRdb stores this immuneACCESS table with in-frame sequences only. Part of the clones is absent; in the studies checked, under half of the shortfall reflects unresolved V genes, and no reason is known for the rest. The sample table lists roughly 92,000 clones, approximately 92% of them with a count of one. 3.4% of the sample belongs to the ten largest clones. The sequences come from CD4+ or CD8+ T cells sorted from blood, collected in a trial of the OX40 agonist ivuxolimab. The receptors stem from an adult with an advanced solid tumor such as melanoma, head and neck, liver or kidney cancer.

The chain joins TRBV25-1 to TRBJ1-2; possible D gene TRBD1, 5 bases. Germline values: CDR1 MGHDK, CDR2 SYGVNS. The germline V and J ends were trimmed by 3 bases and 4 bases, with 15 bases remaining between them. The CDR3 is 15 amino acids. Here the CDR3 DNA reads TGTGCCAGCAGTGACCCCGCGGGGCTAACCTATGGCTACACCTTC. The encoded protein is CASSDPAGLTYGYTF.

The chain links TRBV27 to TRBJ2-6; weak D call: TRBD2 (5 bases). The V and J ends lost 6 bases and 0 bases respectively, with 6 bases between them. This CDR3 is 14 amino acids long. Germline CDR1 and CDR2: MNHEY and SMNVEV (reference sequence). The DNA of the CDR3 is TGTGCCAGCAGAGGGAGCTCTGGGGCCAACGTCCTGACTTTC. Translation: CASRGSSGANVLTF.